This TCR beta chain was identified in a study of neurological immune-mediated disorders. Study-wide results and limits: Multiple sclerosis, the disease with the least TCR clonal expansion, fell below healthy controls, whereas HTLV-1-associated myelopathy showed the most.

Synthesis of cDNA was carried out by template-switch 5'RACE. The reaction used 10-nucleotide random UMIs. Via MiXCR, TCRdb re-called the 5' RACE reads, giving one row per CDR3 protein. This sample has around 80,000 distinct CDR3 sequences; under 13% occur once, and the top ten carry about 1.7%. This clonotype was counted many times. Antigen: not known. V was clipped by 0 bases and J by 3 bases; unmatched bases: 10. This CDR3 contains 17 residues. CDR1 is SGHRS, CDR2 YFSETQ, per germline. Unsorted libraries were prepared from 2 million PBMCs held at -80 C. This receptor was obtained from a man in his forties or fifties in good health. The genes are TRBV5-1 and TRBJ2-5, with TRBD2 matching 8 bases. The sequenced sample was PBMCs. In nucleotides, the CDR3 is TGCGCCAGCAGCTTGGCTATACTAGCGGAAAGAAAAGAGACCCAGTACTTC. Its translation is CASSLAILAERKETQYF.